The entry below describes one T cell receptor (beta chain). Its cognate antigen is unknown. Reverse transcription of extracted RNA yielded cDNA, which provided the sequencing template. Clones were read by immunoSEQ multiplex PCR, and TCRdb kept only the in-frame ones, dropping some. Of approximately 180,000 clones listed, around 63% are singletons. Alopecia areata patients gave lesional scalp punch biopsies and peripheral blood samples. CDR1 and CDR2 (germline): MGHDK, SYGVNS. Trimming left V 4 bases short and J 6 bases short, with 2 bases between. The CDR3 loop spans 10 amino acids. The sample comes from a study of CD8+ T cells in alopecia areata. Study-level findings and limits: Normal scalp showed lower clonality than lesional scalp, especially alopecia totalis/universalis.

The input for sequencing was CD4+ T cells sorted from blood, taken at week 0. This chain joins TRBV25-1 and TRBJ2-3; the D is unclear. The clonotype originates from a human donor with alopecia areata. In DNA, the CDR3 is TGTGCCAGCAGTGCGGATACGCAGTATTTT. This sequence encodes CASSADTQYF.